Following are 8 T cell receptor beta chains from one sample sequenced in a study of CD8 T cells in Susac syndrome. Random hexamers were used to reverse transcribe an amount of about 0.45 to 1 ug RNA. TCRdb re-called the immunoSEQ multiplex PCR reads with MiXCR, one entry per CDR3 protein. The sample comprises about 280,000 distinct CDR3 sequences, around 84% of which are singletons, and around 0.12% rests with the top ten. Specimen: CD8+ T cells from PBMCs. These receptors originate from a human donor with multiple sclerosis.

The chain is built from TRBV15 and TRBJ1-6; TRBD1 aligns across 9 bases. V was pared by 0 bases and J by 2 bases, with 11 bases of the junction left unmatched. CDR1 LNHNV and CDR2 YYDKDF come from the germline V gene (reference sequence). The CDR3 extends over 20 amino acids. Here the CDR3 DNA reads TGTGCCACCAGCAGAGATAAGAACAGGGGGCCGGAGACCTATAATTCACCCCTCCACTTT. Translating it yields CATSRDKNRGPETYNSPLHF.

This clonotype has a handful of counts. The chain is built from TRBV7-8 and TRBJ2-3, with 12 bases matching TRBD2. V trimming: 4 bases; J trimming: 1 base; junction bases outside the gene matches: 3. The V gene's germline CDR1 is SGHVS and CDR2 FQNEAQ. The CDR3 loop spans 16 amino acids. CDR3: CASSSGLAGRTDTQYF. The CDR3 coding sequence is TGTGCCAGCAGCTCTGGACTAGCGGGGCGCACAGATACGCAGTATTTT.

V and J are TRBV27 and TRBJ2-7; D not certain. With 2 bases removed from V and 3 bases from J, the gap between germline ends came to 8 bases. The CDR3 is made up of 13 amino acids. Germline V gene sequence: CDR1 MNHEY, CDR2 SMNVEV (reference sequence). This chain's CDR3 is CASSLRSRYEQYF. CDR3 bases: TGTGCCAGCAGTTTAAGGTCCCGCTACGAGCAGTACTTC.

A few counts support this clonotype. The CDR3 DNA reads as TGTGCCAGCAGCCGGGACATCAATCAGCCCCAGCATTTT. It encodes CASSRDINQPQHF. The chain carries TRBV9 and TRBJ1-5; D might be TRBD1 (6 bases). Germline lookup yields CDR1 SGDLS and CDR2 YYNGEE. CDR3 length: 13 amino acids. Trimming stripped 4 bases from V and 3 bases from J, with 8 bases between. The full variable domain, completed using reference TRBV9 and TRBJ1-5, is DSGVTQTPKHLITATGQRVTLRCSPRSGDLSVYWYQQSLDQGLQFLIQYYNGEERAKGNILERFSAQQFPDLHSELNLSSLELGDSALYFCASSRDINQPQHFGDGTRLSIL.

In DNA form, the CDR3 reads TGCGCCAGCAGCTTGGACAGGTTAGGGGTAGATACGCAGTATTTT. Its translation: CASSLDRLGVDTQYF. V gene TRBV5-1 combines with J gene TRBJ2-3; possibly TRBD1 for D (5 bases). Trimming took 0 bases from V and 5 from J, leaving 13 bases between them. The germline CDR1 and CDR2 sequences are SGHRS and YFSETQ. The CDR3 runs 15 residues.

The chain carries TRBV27 and TRBJ2-5, with 7 positions matching TRBD1. The CDR3 covers 15 residues. Germline CDR1 reads MNHEY; CDR2 reads SMNVEV (reference sequence). After removal of 5 bases from V and 4 bases from J, the junction contained 10 bases not matched to a gene. CDR3 DNA: TGTGCCAGCAGTCTGGAACAGGGGTTGATAGAGACCCAGTACTTC. It specifies CASSLEQGLIETQYF.

The V call is TRBV20-1, the J call TRBJ2-2, with 10 nucleotides matching TRBD2. V lost 5 bases to trimming and J lost 5 bases; unmatched junction nucleotides: 8. This CDR3 contains 15 residues. CDR1 is DFQATT, CDR2 SNEGSKA, per germline (reference sequence). CDR3 coding DNA: TGCAGTGCTGCCGGACTAGCGGACTATACCGGGGAGCTGTTTTTT. As protein: CSAAGLADYTGELFF.

The CDR3 sequence: CASSLGDSIYEQYF. For the CDR3, the DNA is TGTGCCAGCAGTTTGGGGGACAGCATCTACGAGCAGTACTTC. V and J are TRBV28 and TRBJ2-7; 7 bases are a match to TRBD1. After removal of 3 bases from V and 3 bases from J, the junction contained 5 bases not matched to a gene. This CDR3 is 14 amino acids long. The germline V gene has CDR1 MDHEN and CDR2 SYDVKM.